The 20 T cell receptor beta chains presented below share a single source sample, sequenced in a study of blood T cell repertoires in COVID-19. Clones were read by immunoSEQ multiplex PCR, and TCRdb kept only the in-frame ones, dropping some. The sample holds hundreds of thousands of clones, around nine tenths seen once. What was sequenced was peripheral blood. The source of these receptors is a human donor in a cohort sampled during active COVID-19.

The rearrangement links TRBV14 to TRBJ2-5; D is uncertain. Between the trimmed V and J ends, which lost 5 bases and 5 bases, there was a span of 12 bases. Germline V gene sequence: CDR1 SGHDN, CDR2 FVKESK. CDR3 length: 13 amino acids. CDR3 region: CASSARIGETQYF. CDR3 nucleotide sequence: TGTGCCAGCAGCGCACGAATCGGGGAGACCCAGTACTTC.

This clone was seen just once. The chain recombines TRBV3-1 (or the pseudogene TRBV3-2) with TRBJ1-1; no reliable D call. Per the germline V gene, CDR1 is LGHDT and CDR2 is YNNKEL (reference sequence). Deletions cut 1 base from V and 0 bases from J, with 12 bases between. The CDR3 is 16 residues long. This chain's CDR3 is CASSQGDYSMNTEAFF. The DNA for the CDR3 is TGTGCCAGCAGCCAAGGCGATTACTCAATGAACACTGAAGCTTTCTTT.

This chain uses TRBV6-5 with TRBJ2-1, with 9 bases that match TRBD1. Trimming took 6 bases from V and 8 from J; bases not matched to a gene: 11. The CDR3 spans 15 residues. Germline lookup yields CDR1 MNHEY and CDR2 SVGAGI. The CDR3 reads CASRSNRDRAHEQFF. The CDR3 DNA reads TGTGCCAGCAGATCGAATAGGGACAGGGCGCATGAGCAGTTCTTC.

CDR3 bases: TGTGCCAGCAGCCCAACTACCAGCAGGGGCAATCAGCCCCAGCATTTT. This translates into CASSPTTSRGNQPQHF. This chain links TRBV6-6 with TRBJ1-5; maybe TRBD1 (5 bases). Deletions cut 6 bases from V and 2 bases from J, with 17 bases between. The CDR3 spans 16 residues. Germline CDR1 and CDR2: MNHNY and SVGAGI (reference sequence).

This clone was counted a single time. CDR3 DNA: TGTGCCAGCAGTTTCGTTGGCAGGGAGGAGTTCTTC. Protein: CASSFVGREEFF. This chain uses TRBV27 with TRBJ2-1; D perhaps matches TRBD2 (6 bases). V shed 3 bases and J shed 14 bases, with 14 bases lying between them. CDR3 length equals 12 residues. Germline CDR1 reads MNHEY; CDR2 reads SMNVEV (reference sequence).

The V gene is TRBV28, the J gene TRBJ2-6, with a tentative D call TRBD1 (6 bases). Germline assignment: CDR1 MDHEN and CDR2 SYDVKM. Between the trimmed V and J ends, which lost 2 bases and 0 bases, there was a span of 8 bases. The CDR3 runs 16 residues. The CDR3 region is CASSLRGSSGANVLTF. The CDR3 DNA reads TGTGCCAGCAGTTTAAGGGGGTCCTCTGGGGCCAACGTCCTGACTTTC.

The chain employs TRBV12-3 or TRBV12-4 and TRBJ2-7; a possible D gene is TRBD1 (5 bases). The V end lost 6 bases, the J end lost 7 bases, and 13 bases lay between the germline ends. The CDR3 runs to 12 residues. CDR3 nucleotides: TGTGCCAGCAGCCCCCCGACAGTAGAGCAGTACTTC. Translated, it gives CASSPPTVEQYF.

The genes are TRBV7-9 and TRBJ2-2; TRBD2 matches 10 bases. The CDR3 spans 15 residues. V lost 7 bases, J lost 4 bases, and 6 bases stayed unmatched. In germline, CDR1 is SEHNR, CDR2 FQNEAQ (reference sequence). In DNA form, the CDR3 reads TGTGCCAGCAACCCAGCGGGAGGGGGCACCGGGGAGCTGTTTTTT. It yields the protein CASNPAGGGTGELFF.

The chain recombines TRBV7-2 with TRBJ2-1; TRBD2 might be the D (5 bases). Germline CDR1 and CDR2: SGHTA and FQGNSA. The V end was cut by 8 bases, the J end by 0 bases, with 17 bases between. The CDR3 totals 16 residues. Written as DNA, the CDR3 is TGTGCCAGCTCTATTGCCGGGGTGAGCTCCTACAATGAGCAGTTCTTC. Translation gives CASSIAGVSSYNEQFF.

The chain is built from TRBV7-3 and TRBJ2-1; perhaps TRBD2 as D (5 bases). In germline, CDR1 is SGHTA, CDR2 FQGTGA. The CDR3 is 15 residues long. Trimming shortened V by 0 bases and J by 3 bases, and 9 bases separated the two germline ends. The chain's CDR3 is CASSLTETIYNEQFF. The CDR3 region has the DNA TGTGCCAGCAGCTTAACGGAGACTATCTACAATGAGCAGTTCTTC.

The chain carries TRBV19 and TRBJ1-4, with D hard to call. Germline CDR1 and CDR2: LNHDA and SQIVND (reference sequence). CDR3 size: 16 residues. V dropped 5 bases and J dropped 6 bases, with 19 bases sitting between them. The CDR3 nucleotides read TGTGCCAGTAGTGACGGGAAAGTCAGGAATTATGAAAAACTGTTTTTT. It encodes CASSDGKVRNYEKLFF.

This rearrangement joins TRBV5-6 to TRBJ1-1; D call uncertain. The CDR3 covers 13 residues. The germline V gene encodes CDR1 SGHDT and CDR2 YYEEEE. V dropped 2 bases and J dropped 3 bases, with 8 bases sitting between them. CDR3 DNA sequence: TGTGCCAGCAGCTTAGTAGTCGACACTGAAGCTTTCTTT. This gives the protein CASSLVVDTEAFF.

This chain joins TRBV19 and TRBJ1-4; 9 bases are a match to TRBD1. CDR3 size: 14 residues. CDR1 is LNHDA and CDR2 is SQIVND in the germline V gene (reference sequence). The V gene end was trimmed by 6 bases and the J gene end by 7 bases; junction bases not matched to a gene: 6. The CDR3 here is CASRMPGQGEKLFF. Here the CDR3 DNA reads TGTGCCAGTAGGATGCCGGGACAGGGTGAAAAACTGTTTTTT.

CDR3 nucleotides: TGTGCCAGCAGTGGAAGTTACGTCGGGGAGCAGTACTTC. Its protein product is CASSGSYVGEQYF. The chain employs TRBV6-2 or TRBV6-3 and TRBJ2-7; D is ambiguous. The CDR3 sequence is 13 residues long. The ends were cut back, 5 bases at V and 7 bases at J, with 15 bases in the middle. Germline V gene lookup returns CDR1 MNHEY and CDR2 SVGEGT.

This clone was detected only a few times. The CDR3 sequence is CASSHSTNYGYTF. DNA for the CDR3: TGTGCCAGCAGTCACAGTACTAACTATGGCTACACCTTC. This chain links TRBV2 with TRBJ1-2, with D unclear. The germline V gene has CDR1 SNHLY and CDR2 FYNNEI. CDR3 length: 13 amino acids. Trimming took 5 bases from V and 0 from J, leaving 7 bases between them.

The rearrangement uses TRBV3-1 (or the pseudogene TRBV3-2) and TRBJ2-7; 8 bases align to TRBD2. The germline gives CDR1 LGHDT, CDR2 YNNKEL (reference sequence). The CDR3 contains 14 residues. With V trimmed by 4 bases and J by 7 bases, 9 bases remained unmatched. CDR3 DNA sequence: TGTGCCAGCAGCCCCCTCTCGGGGGGGGAGGAGCAGTACTTC. Protein: CASSPLSGGEEQYF.

This clone has only one observation. This chain links TRBV19 with TRBJ1-5; D may be TRBD1 (6 bases). V was clipped by 3 bases and J by 4 bases, with 10 bases between them. This CDR3 region has 14 residues. Germline CDR1 is LNHDA and CDR2 is SQIVND (reference sequence). CDR3 residues: CASSIHRENQPQHF. For the CDR3, the DNA is TGTGCCAGTAGTATTCACAGGGAGAATCAGCCCCAGCATTTT.

The V gene is TRBV12-2, the J gene TRBJ2-1; the table calls TRBD2, which could not be checked here. TRBV12-2 is assigned pseudogene status. This CDR3 spans 15 amino acids. Written as DNA, the CDR3 is TGTGCAAGTCGCTTGGCGGGACTACCTTACAATGAGCAGTTCTTC. As protein: CASRLAGLPYNEQFF.

The CDR3 is CASSLRTLSYEQYF. As DNA, the CDR3 is TGTGCCAGCAGCTTGCGGACATTGTCCTACGAGCAGTACTTC. V usage is TRBV3-1 (or the pseudogene TRBV3-2) and J usage is TRBJ2-7; TRBD1 might be the D (5 bases). The CDR3 runs 14 residues. V shed 5 bases and J shed 1 base, with 12 bases lying between them. Germline values: CDR1 LGHDT, CDR2 YNNKEL (reference sequence).

There are a few counts of this clone. This chain connects TRBV12-3 or TRBV12-4 to TRBJ1-1; D call uncertain. Trimming removed 3 bases from V and 2 bases from J, with 4 bases in between. This CDR3 spans 12 amino acids. The CDR3: CASSFLNTEAFF. CDR3 bases: TGTGCCAGCAGTTTTCTTAACACTGAAGCTTTCTTT.